This passage covers 5 T cell receptor beta chains from one sample sequenced in a study of cytomegalovirus exposure and HLA in healthy donors. This PCR relied on a set of 60 Vbeta primers and 13 Jbeta primers. TCRdb keeps only in-frame clones here, not all; method: immunoSEQ multiplex PCR. The sample contains around 150,000 clones, roughly 80% of which appear only once. Sequencing was done on a sample of PBMCs. These receptors were obtained from a woman between 50 and 59 years old in good health and CMV-seropositive.

The rearrangement joins TRBV27 to TRBJ1-2; TRBD1 aligns across 11 bases. Trimming at V came to 6 bases and at J to 14 bases, leaving 11 bases not matched to a gene. Germline CDR1 MNHEY, CDR2 SMNVEV (reference sequence). CDR3 length: 13 amino acids. The CDR3 coding sequence is TGTGCCAGCAGCTCAATGGGACAGGGGGATTGGACCTTC. This gives the protein CASSSMGQGDWTF.

This clone showed up just a few times. CDR3 protein: CASSQEVTGFNTEAFF. CDR3 bases: TGTGCCAGCAGCCAAGAGGTGACAGGGTTTAACACTGAAGCTTTCTTT. The rearrangement joins TRBV4-2 to TRBJ1-1; 7 positions agree with TRBD1. This CDR3 region has 16 residues. Trimming cost V 0 bases and J 2 bases; bases outside gene matches: 6. The germline gives CDR1 LGHNA, CDR2 YNFKEQ.

This clone appeared a single time. This chain joins TRBV30 and TRBJ2-5; D perhaps matches TRBD2 (5 bases). V lost 0 bases to trimming and J lost 7 bases, with 12 bases between them. The CDR3 is made up of 13 amino acids. The germline V gene has CDR1 GTSNPN and CDR2 SVGIG (reference sequence). In DNA form, the CDR3 reads TGTGCCTGGAGTGTACTAGTAAGAGGGACCCAGTACTTC. Translated: CAWSVLVRGTQYF.

The chain uses TRBV4-1 and TRBJ1-5, with 8 nucleotides matching TRBD1. V lost 0 bases to trimming and J lost 7 bases; unmatched junction nucleotides: 5. CDR3 length: 15 amino acids. Germline lookup yields CDR1 MGHRA and CDR2 YSYEKL. The CDR3 sequence is CASSQEGQGDQPQHF. The CDR3, as DNA: TGCGCCAGCAGCCAAGAAGGACAGGGAGACCAGCCCCAGCATTTT.

J is TRBJ2-2 and V is TRBV18, with D possibly matching TRBD1 (5 bases). The CDR3 runs to 13 residues. The germline V and J ends were trimmed by 5 bases and 7 bases, with 11 bases remaining between them. CDR1 is KGHSH, CDR2 LQKENI, per germline. CDR3 bases: TGTGCCAGCTCATTGCAGGGTCACGGGGAGCTGTTTTTT. Translated: CASSLQGHGELFF.